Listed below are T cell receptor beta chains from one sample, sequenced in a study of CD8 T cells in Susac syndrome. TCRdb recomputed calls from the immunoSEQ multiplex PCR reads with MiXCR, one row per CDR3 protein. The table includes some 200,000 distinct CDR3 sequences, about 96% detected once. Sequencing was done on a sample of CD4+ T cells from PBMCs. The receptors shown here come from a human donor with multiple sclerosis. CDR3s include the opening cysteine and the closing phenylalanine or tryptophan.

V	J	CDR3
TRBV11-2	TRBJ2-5	CASSLDTGRQGRETQYF
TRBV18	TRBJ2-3	CASSSGGRTDTQYF